The 10 T cell receptor beta chains reported below all come from one sample, sequenced in a study of T cell responses to AZD1222 COVID-19 vaccine. Method: immunoSEQ multiplex PCR; TCRdb's copy keeps in-frame clones and lacks some. In the table there are some 150,000 clones, more than 85% of which are singletons. Sequenced material: peripheral blood, taken on day 0 of AZD1222 vaccination. All receptors come from an adult in good health.

As concerns this clone: Other DNA sequences in this sample translate to the same CDR3. The chain combines TRBV3-1 (or the pseudogene TRBV3-2) with TRBJ1-3; D remains ambiguous. V was shortened by 1 base and J by 4 bases, with 5 bases between the two germline ends. The CDR3 loop spans 13 amino acids. CDR1 is LGHDT and CDR2 is YNNKEL in the germline V gene (reference sequence). The CDR3 region has the DNA TGTGCCAGCAGCCAAGGCTCCGGAAACACCATATATTTT. Protein product: CASSQGSGNTIYF.

This clone has just one count. The rearrangement joins TRBV3-1 (or the pseudogene TRBV3-2) to TRBJ1-6, with a possible D match to TRBD1 (5 bases). The CDR3 has 16 amino acids. Trimming took off 4 bases at V and 0 bases at J, with 10 bases between the two ends. The germline CDR1 and CDR2 sequences are LGHDT and YNNKEL (reference sequence). DNA of the CDR3: TGTGCCAGCAGCCTTGACAGAAGCTCCTATAATTCACCCCTCCACTTT. Its translation: CASSLDRSSYNSPLHF.

The chain has TRBV27 and TRBJ2-7; D may be TRBD1 or TRBD2 (5 bases each). The germline gives CDR1 MNHEY, CDR2 SMNVEV (reference sequence). The CDR3 length is 14 residues. Deletions cut 3 bases from V and 4 bases from J, with 13 bases between. For the CDR3, the DNA is TGTGCCAGCAGTTTTGGGGGAGCAACGTACGAGCAGTACTTC. This gives the protein CASSFGGATYEQYF.

This chain joins TRBV28 and TRBJ1-2; D possibly corresponds to TRBD1 (5 bases). V dropped 2 bases and J dropped 4 bases, with 5 bases sitting between them. Per the germline V gene, CDR1 is MDHEN and CDR2 is SYDVKM. The CDR3 is 12 residues long. The CDR3 sequence: CASSLGGYGYTF. In DNA form, the CDR3 reads TGTGCCAGCAGTTTAGGGGGCTATGGCTACACCTTC.

This clone was seen just once. The J gene is TRBJ2-4, the V gene TRBV5-5; 11 bases align to TRBD1. The CDR3 spans 16 residues. J lost 9 bases, V lost 4 bases, and 12 bases had no gene match. From germline, CDR1 is SGHKS and CDR2 YYEKEE (reference sequence). CDR3 in DNA: TGTGCCAGCAGCAAGGGACAGGGGGGTCCTATCACCATTCAGTACTTC. Its protein is CASSKGQGGPITIQYF.

J is TRBJ1-5 and V is TRBV6-6; D gene unclear. The CDR3 is made up of 12 amino acids. The germline gives CDR1 MNHNY, CDR2 SVGAGI (reference sequence). V lost 2 bases, J lost 11 bases, and 10 bases lay in between. The CDR3 loop reads CASSYDGLTQHF. CDR3 in DNA: TGTGCCAGCAGTTACGACGGTTTGACCCAGCATTTT.

The J gene is TRBJ2-5, the V gene TRBV6-2 or TRBV6-3; 11 nucleotides align to TRBD2. Germline CDR1 and CDR2: MNHEY and SVGEGT. The CDR3 extends over 18 amino acids. Losses at the gene ends were 2 bases for V and 4 bases for J; bases not matched to a gene: 12. The CDR3 bases are TGTGCCAGCAGTTACGGATTTAGCGGGGGGGCAGGGGGAGAGACCCAGTACTTC. It specifies CASSYGFSGGAGGETQYF.

This clone was seen a single time. This rearrangement joins TRBV7-2 to TRBJ1-5; perhaps TRBD1 as D (6 bases). The CDR3 runs to 14 residues. The germline V and J ends were trimmed by 4 bases and 7 bases, with 14 bases remaining between them. Germline assignment: CDR1 SGHTA and CDR2 FQGNSA. CDR3 nucleotide sequence: TGTGCCAGCAGCTCACAGGGATCCGGGCAGCCCCAGCATTTT. Residues: CASSSQGSGQPQHF. Using reference TRBV7-2 and TRBJ1-5 for the parts outside the CDR3, the full variable domain is GAGVSQSPSNKVTEKGKDVELRCDPISGHTALYWYRQSLGQGLEFLIYFQGNSAPDKSGLPSDRFSAERTGGSVSTLTIQRTQQEDSAVYLCASSSQGSGQPQHFGDGTRLSIL.

V and J are TRBV6-5 and TRBJ2-7; a weak D match, TRBD2 (5 bases). The V end lost 5 bases, the J end lost 4 bases, and 15 bases lay between the germline ends. CDR1 is MNHEY, CDR2 SVGAGI, per germline. This CDR3 contains 14 residues. CDR3 coding DNA: TGTGCCAGCAGTCCACGGGGTGAATCGTACGAGCAGTACTTC. Translation gives CASSPRGESYEQYF.

The count of this clone is one. The chain recombines TRBV7-2 with TRBJ2-7; 9 positions match TRBD2. CDR3 length equals 17 residues. V shed 3 bases and J 2 bases; nucleotides not matched to a gene: 11. Germline CDR1 SGHTA, CDR2 FQGNSA. The DNA for the CDR3 is TGTGCCAGCAGCTTGAAGACTAGCGGAGTAATACCCTACGAGCAGTACTTC. As protein: CASSLKTSGVIPYEQYF.